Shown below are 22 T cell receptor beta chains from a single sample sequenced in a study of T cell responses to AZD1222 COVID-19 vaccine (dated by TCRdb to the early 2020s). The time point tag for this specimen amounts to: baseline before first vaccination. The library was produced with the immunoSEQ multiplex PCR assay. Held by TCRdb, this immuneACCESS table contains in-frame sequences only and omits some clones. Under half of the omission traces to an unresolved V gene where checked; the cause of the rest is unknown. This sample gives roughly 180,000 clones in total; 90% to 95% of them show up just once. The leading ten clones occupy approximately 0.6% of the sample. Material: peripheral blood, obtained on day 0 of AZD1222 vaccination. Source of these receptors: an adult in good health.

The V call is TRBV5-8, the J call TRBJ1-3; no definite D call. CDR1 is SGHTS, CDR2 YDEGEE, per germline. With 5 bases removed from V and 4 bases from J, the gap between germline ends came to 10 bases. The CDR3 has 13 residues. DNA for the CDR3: TGTGCCAGCAGACCTCTGGCGGGAAACACCATATATTTT. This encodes CASRPLAGNTIYF.

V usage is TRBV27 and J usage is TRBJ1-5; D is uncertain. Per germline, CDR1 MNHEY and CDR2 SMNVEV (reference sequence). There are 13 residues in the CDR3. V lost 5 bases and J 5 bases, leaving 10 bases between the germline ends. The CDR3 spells CASSRVTDQPQHF. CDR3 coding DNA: TGTGCCAGCAGTCGAGTCACGGATCAGCCCCAGCATTTT.

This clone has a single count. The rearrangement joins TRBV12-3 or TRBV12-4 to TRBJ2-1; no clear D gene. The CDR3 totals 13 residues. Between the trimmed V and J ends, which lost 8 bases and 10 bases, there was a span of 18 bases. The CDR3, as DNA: TGTGCCAGCTCATTCAAGGGCACAAGAGAGCAGTTCTTC. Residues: CASSFKGTREQFF.

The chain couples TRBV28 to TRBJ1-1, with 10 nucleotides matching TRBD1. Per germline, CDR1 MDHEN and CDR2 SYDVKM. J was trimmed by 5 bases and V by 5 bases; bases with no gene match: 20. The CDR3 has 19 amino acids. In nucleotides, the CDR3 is TGTGCCAGCAGTCGTCCCTTTGGGGGGACAGGGGCCAAGGGGACTGAAGCTTTCTTT. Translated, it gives CASSRPFGGTGAKGTEAFF.

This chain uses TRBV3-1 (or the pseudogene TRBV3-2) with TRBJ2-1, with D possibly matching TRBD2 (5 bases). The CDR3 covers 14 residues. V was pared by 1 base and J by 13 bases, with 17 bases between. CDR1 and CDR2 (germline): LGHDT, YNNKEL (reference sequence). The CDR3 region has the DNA TGTGCCAGCAGCCAAGGGGGTCGGTTGGGAGTTCAGTTCTTC. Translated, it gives CASSQGGRLGVQFF.

CDR3 nucleotide sequence: TGTGCCAGTAGTATTGACGGATCCTCTGGAAACACCATATATTTT. It yields the protein CASSIDGSSGNTIYF. The chain uses TRBV19 and TRBJ1-3; D is uncertain. V gave up 3 bases and J gave up 0 bases, with 9 bases separating them. The length of the CDR3 is 15 residues. CDR1 LNHDA and CDR2 SQIVND come from the germline V gene (reference sequence).

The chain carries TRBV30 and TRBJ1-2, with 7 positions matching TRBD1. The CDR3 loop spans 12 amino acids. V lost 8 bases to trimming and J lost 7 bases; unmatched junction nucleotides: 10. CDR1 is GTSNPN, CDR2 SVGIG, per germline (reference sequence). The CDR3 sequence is CASTGEGGGYTF. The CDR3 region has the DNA TGTGCCAGCACAGGGGAAGGTGGTGGCTACACCTTC.

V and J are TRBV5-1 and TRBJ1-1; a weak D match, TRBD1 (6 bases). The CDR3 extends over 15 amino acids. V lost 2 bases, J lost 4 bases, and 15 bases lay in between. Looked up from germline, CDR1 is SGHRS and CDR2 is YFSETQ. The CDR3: CASSLVGGQGTEAFF. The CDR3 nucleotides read TGCGCCAGCAGCTTAGTCGGGGGGCAGGGCACTGAAGCTTTCTTT. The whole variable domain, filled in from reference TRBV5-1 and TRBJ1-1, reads KAGVTQTPRYLIKTRGQQVTLSCSPISGHRSVSWYQQTPGQGLQFLFEYFSETQRNKGNFPGRFSGRQFSNSRSEMNVSTLELGDSALYLCASSLVGGQGTEAFFGQGTRLTVV.

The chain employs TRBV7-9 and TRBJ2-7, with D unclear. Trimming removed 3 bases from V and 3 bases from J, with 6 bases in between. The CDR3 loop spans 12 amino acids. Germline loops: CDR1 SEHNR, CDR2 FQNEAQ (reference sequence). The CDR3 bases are TGTGCCAGCAGCTTCCTGGACTACGAGCAGTACTTC. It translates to CASSFLDYEQYF.

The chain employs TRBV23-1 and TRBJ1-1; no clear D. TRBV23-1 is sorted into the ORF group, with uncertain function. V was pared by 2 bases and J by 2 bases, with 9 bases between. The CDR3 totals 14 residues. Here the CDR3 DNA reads TGCGCCAGCAGTCAACCGGGGTCCAACACTGAAGCTTTCTTT. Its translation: CASSQPGSNTEAFF.

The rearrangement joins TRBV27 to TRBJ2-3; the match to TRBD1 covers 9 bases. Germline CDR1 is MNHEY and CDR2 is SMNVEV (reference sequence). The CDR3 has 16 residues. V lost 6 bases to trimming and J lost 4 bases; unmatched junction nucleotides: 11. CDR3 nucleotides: TGTGCCAGCAGCTCATCTGCGACAGGGGGAGCAGATACGCAGTATTTT. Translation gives CASSSSATGGADTQYF.

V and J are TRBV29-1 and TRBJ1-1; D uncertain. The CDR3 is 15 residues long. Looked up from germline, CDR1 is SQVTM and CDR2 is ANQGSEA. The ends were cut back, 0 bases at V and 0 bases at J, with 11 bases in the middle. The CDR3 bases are TGCAGCGTTGAAGACCGCGACGAACTGAACACTGAAGCTTTCTTT. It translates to CSVEDRDELNTEAFF. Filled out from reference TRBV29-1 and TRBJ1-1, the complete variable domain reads SAVISQKPSRDICQRGTSLTIQCQVDSQVTMMFWYRQQPGQSLTLIATANQGSEATYESGFVIDKFPISRPNLTFSTLTVSNMSPEDSSIYLCSVEDRDELNTEAFFGQGTRLTVV.

As DNA, the CDR3 is TGTGCCATCAACACTAGCGGGGCCTCCTACGAGCAGTACTTC. Residues: CAINTSGASYEQYF. V usage is TRBV10-3 and J usage is TRBJ2-7, with 10 bases that match TRBD2. Per germline, CDR1 ENHRY and CDR2 SYGVKD. Trimming at V came to 7 bases and at J to 0 bases, leaving 3 bases not matched to a gene. The CDR3 runs to 14 residues.

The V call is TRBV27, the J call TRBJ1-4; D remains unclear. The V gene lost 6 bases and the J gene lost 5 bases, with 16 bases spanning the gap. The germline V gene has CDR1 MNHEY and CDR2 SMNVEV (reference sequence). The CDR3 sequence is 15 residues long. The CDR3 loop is CASRGFGEENEKLFF. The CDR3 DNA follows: TGTGCCAGCAGAGGATTTGGGGAAGAGAATGAAAAACTGTTTTTT.

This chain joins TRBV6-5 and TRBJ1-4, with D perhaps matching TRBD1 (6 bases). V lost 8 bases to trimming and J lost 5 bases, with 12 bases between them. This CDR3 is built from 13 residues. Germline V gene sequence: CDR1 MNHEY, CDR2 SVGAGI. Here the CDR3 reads CASRQVLNEKLFF. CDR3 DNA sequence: TGTGCCAGCCGACAGGTTTTAAATGAAAAACTGTTTTTT.

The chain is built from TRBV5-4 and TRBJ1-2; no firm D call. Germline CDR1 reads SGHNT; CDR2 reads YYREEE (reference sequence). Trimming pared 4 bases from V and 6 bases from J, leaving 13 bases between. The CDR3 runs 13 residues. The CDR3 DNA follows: TGTGCCAGCAGCCAGATCCACGGCGATGGCTACACCTTC. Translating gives CASSQIHGDGYTF.

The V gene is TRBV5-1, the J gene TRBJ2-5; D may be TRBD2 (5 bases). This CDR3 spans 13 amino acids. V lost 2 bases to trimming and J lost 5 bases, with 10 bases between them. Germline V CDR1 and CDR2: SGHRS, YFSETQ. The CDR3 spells CASSFQRGETQYF. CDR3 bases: TGCGCCAGCAGCTTCCAGAGAGGGGAGACCCAGTACTTC.

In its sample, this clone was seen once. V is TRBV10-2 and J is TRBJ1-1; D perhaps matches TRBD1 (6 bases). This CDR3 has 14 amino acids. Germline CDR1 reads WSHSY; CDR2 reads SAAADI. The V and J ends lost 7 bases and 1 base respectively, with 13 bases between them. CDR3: CASKGHLKNTEAFF. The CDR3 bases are TGCGCCAGCAAGGGACACCTAAAGAACACTGAAGCTTTCTTT.

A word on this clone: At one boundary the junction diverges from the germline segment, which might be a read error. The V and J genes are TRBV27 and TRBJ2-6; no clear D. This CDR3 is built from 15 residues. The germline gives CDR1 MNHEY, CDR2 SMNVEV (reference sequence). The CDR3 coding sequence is TGTGCTAGCAGTTTATGGTCCTCTGGGGCCAACGTCCTGACTTTC. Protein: CASSLWSSGANVLTF.

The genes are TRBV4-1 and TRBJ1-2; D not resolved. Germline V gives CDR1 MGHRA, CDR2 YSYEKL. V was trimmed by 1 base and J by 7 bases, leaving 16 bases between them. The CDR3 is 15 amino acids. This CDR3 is CASSQGSSRDRGYTF. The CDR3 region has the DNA TGCGCCAGCAGCCAAGGCTCCTCGAGGGATCGTGGCTACACCTTC.

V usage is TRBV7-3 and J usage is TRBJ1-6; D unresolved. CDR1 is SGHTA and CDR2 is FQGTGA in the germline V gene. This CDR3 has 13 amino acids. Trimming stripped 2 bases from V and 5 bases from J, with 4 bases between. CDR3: CASSLSDNSPLHF. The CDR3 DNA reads TGTGCCAGCAGCTTATCCGATAATTCACCCCTCCACTTT.

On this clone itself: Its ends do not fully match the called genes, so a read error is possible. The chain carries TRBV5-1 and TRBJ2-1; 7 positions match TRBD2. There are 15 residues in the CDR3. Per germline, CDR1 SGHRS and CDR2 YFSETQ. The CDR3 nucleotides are TGCGCCAGCACCTTGGAGGCGGGAGAGCGGGATGAGCAGTTCTTC. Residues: CASTLEAGERDEQFF. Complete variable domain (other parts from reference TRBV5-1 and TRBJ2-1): KAGVTQTPRYLIKTRGQQVTLSCSPISGHRSVSWYQQTPGQGLQFLFEYFSETQRNKGNFPGRFSGRQFSNSRSEMNVSTLELGDSALYLCASTLEAGERDEQFFGPGTRLTVL.